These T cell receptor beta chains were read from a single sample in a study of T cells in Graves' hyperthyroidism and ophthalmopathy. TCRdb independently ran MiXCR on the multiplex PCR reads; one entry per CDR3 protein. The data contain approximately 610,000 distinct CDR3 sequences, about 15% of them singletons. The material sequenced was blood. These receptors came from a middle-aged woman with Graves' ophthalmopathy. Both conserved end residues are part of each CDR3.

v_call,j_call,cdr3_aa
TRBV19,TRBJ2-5,CASSIRQGAIRIQETQYF
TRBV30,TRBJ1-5,CASSTGVGNQPQHF
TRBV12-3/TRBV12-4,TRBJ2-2,CASSFWPSDANTGELFF
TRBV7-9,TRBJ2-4,CASSFWSGVQNIQYF
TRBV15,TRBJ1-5,CATSKSILIQPRDQPQHF
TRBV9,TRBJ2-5,CASSLGTEQETQYF
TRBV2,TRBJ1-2,CASSEAGGWAGYTF
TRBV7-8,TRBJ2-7,CASSLLSGSGEQYF
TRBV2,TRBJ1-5,CASSETTDSNQPQHF
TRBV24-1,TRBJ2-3,CASSTGGTDTQYF
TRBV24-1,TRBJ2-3,CATSDASSASTDTQYF
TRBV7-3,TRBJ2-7,CASSLGSGQGYEQYF
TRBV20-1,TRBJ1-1,CSARTGPLNTEAFF
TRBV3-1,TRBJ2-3,CASSHSWTGDITDTQYF
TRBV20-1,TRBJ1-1,CSARDSQNVRTEAFF
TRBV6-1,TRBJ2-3,CASSEMDRGDTQYF
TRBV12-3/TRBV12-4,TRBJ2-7,CASSLAGFSYEQYF
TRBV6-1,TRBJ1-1,CASRTGQGEAFF
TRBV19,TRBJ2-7,CASSQAGSLYEQYF
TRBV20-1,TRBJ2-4,CSARFRSTSDKNIQYF
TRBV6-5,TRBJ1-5,CACSYSDGFNQPQHF
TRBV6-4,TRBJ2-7,CASSDPGQDHSSYEQYF
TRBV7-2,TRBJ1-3,CASSKDRASGNTIYF
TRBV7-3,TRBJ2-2,CASSLSSSGTGELFF
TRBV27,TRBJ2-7,CASSPGTSGSGPYEQYF
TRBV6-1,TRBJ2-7,CASSPQGAGYEQYF
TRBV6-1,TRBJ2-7,CASRDSSSYEQYF
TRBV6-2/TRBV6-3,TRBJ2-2,CASSYATPTGELFF
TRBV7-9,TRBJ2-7,CASSLLAGGINEQYF
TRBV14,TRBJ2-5,CASSVTGRETQYF
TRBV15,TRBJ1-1,CATSRVGQGLEAFF
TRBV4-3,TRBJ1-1,CASSQDPGQEAFF
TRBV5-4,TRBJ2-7,CASTLMGNSYEQYF
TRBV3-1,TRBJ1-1,CASSQDAGAPEAFF
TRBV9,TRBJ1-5,CASSEQGYQPQHF
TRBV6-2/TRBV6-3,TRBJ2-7,CASRDKSGYEQYF
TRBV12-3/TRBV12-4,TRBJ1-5,CASSPWARQPQHF
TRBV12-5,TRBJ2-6,CASGLVRVLTF
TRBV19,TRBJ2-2,CASSMAIEGTGELFF
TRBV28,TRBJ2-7,CASSFGLAGNEQYF
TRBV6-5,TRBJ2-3,CASSYVGTDTQYF
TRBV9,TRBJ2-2,CASRPGLAFLSHFSVNTGELFF
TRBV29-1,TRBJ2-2,CSVDWGDTNTGELFF
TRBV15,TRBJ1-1,CATSRAGDRGVGTEAFF
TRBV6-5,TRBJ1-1,CASSYYPGRGTEAFF
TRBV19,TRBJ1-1,CASRSPGSSTEAFF
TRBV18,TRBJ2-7,CASSPPLGTQSSYEQYF
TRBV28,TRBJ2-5,CASRTVGRQTQYF
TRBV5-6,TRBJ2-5,CASSLGQSETQYF
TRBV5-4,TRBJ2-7,CASSLSSLGPAGDEQYF
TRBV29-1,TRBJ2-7,CSVTGNYEQYF
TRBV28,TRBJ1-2,CASNPPWGSDSYGYTF
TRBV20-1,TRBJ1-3,CSALATGSGNTIYF